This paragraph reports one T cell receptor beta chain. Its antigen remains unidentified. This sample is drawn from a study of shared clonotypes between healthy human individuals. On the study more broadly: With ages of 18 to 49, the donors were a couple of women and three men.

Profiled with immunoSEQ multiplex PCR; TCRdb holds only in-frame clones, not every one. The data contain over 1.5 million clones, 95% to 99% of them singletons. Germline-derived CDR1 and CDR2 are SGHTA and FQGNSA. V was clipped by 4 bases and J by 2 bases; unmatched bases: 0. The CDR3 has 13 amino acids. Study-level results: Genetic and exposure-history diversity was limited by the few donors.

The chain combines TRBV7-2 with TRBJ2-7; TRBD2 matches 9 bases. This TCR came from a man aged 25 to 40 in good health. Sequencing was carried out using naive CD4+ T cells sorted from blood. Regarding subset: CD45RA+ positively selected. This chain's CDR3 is CASSSSGAYEQYF. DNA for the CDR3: TGTGCCAGCAGCTCTAGCGGGGCCTACGAGCAGTACTTC.